Below are 26 T cell receptor beta chains sequenced from a single sample in a study of human T cells and chemical hapten exposure. TCRdb called the RACE reads again in MiXCR, with one record for every CDR3 protein. Of roughly 74,000 distinct CDR3 sequences in the sample, approximately 29% are singletons; the top ten hold about 9%. Documented time point: patch test 1, 2 weeks after DPC sensitization. Treatment specified: therapeutic diphenylcyclopropenone sensitization with weekly scalp DPC. The sample in question was whole blood, obtained in connection with sensitization to the hapten diphenylcyclopropenone (DPC). The origin of the receptors is a man aged 40-55 years with alopecia areata. Some clones in this sample may be carry-over from other donors' samples.

The V and J genes are TRBV20-1 and TRBJ2-7; D call uncertain. The CDR3 sequence is 12 residues long. Germline-derived CDR1 and CDR2 are DFQATT and SNEGSKA (reference sequence). V dropped 3 bases and J dropped 4 bases, with 10 bases sitting between them. In nucleotides, the CDR3 is TGCAGTGCTAGTTCAATTAAGTACGAGCAGTACTTC. This sequence encodes CSASSIKYEQYF.

This clonotype appeared a few times. The chain carries TRBV28 and TRBJ1-5; 9 bases are shared with TRBD1. The CDR3 runs to 16 residues. Germline loops: CDR1 MDHEN, CDR2 SYDVKM. With 6 bases clipped from V and 2 bases from J, the junction kept 8 bases outside the gene matches. The CDR3 DNA follows: TGTGCCAGCAGGGCGGGACAGGGAAGGCGCAATCAGCCCCAGCATTTT. Translating gives CASRAGQGRRNQPQHF.

This clonotype was seen just once. V is TRBV10-3 and J is TRBJ2-3; 9 bases are shared with TRBD2. Germline V gene lookup returns CDR1 ENHRY and CDR2 SYGVKD. The CDR3 has 17 amino acids. J gave up 4 bases and V 1 base, and 9 bases lay outside the gene matches. Here the CDR3 DNA reads TGTGCCATCAGTGAGTTCAATAGCGGGAGTGGCGCAGATACGCAGTATTTT. Translation: CAISEFNSGSGADTQYF.

V and J are TRBV28 and TRBJ2-5; D is perhaps TRBD2 (6 bases). The CDR3 is 15 residues long. Germline CDR1 MDHEN, CDR2 SYDVKM. The V end lost 6 bases, the J end lost 2 bases, and 16 bases lay between the germline ends. CDR3 sequence reads: CASSSRAGTQETQYF. The DNA for the CDR3 is TGTGCCAGCAGCTCCCGTGCCGGGACTCAAGAGACCCAGTACTTC. Filled out from reference TRBV28 and TRBJ2-5, the complete variable domain reads DVKVTQSSRYLVKRTGEKVFLECVQDMDHENMFWYRQDPGLGLRLIYFSYDVKMKEKGDIPEGYSVSREKKERFSLILESASTNQTSMYLCASSSRAGTQETQYFGPGTRLLVL.

This clonotype has only a few counts. The rearrangement joins TRBV4-2 to TRBJ2-7; D is ambiguous. This CDR3 comprises 14 residues. With 2 bases removed from V and 3 bases from J, the gap between germline ends came to 11 bases. Germline V gene sequence: CDR1 LGHNA, CDR2 YNFKEQ. The CDR3 sequence is CASSQTGLVYEQYF. The DNA for the CDR3 is TGTGCCAGCAGCCAAACCGGGCTAGTCTACGAGCAGTACTTC.

A few counts support this clonotype. The chain is built from TRBV6-5 and TRBJ1-1; D possibly corresponds to TRBD1 (6 bases). Germline V gene data show CDR1 as MNHEY and CDR2 as SVGAGI. V shed 4 bases and J shed 9 bases, with 12 bases lying between them. There are 12 residues in the CDR3. The CDR3 here is CASSSTQGQAFF. In DNA form, the CDR3 reads TGTGCCAGCAGTTCCACACAGGGCCAAGCTTTCTTT.

V gene TRBV28 combines with J gene TRBJ2-7; D remains unclear. Germline CDR1 MDHEN, CDR2 SYDVKM. The CDR3 has 14 amino acids. Trimming stripped 6 bases from V and 2 bases from J, with 14 bases between. CDR3 in amino acids: CASSGSYPTYEQYF. CDR3 in DNA: TGTGCCAGCAGCGGCTCTTATCCCACCTACGAGCAGTACTTC. Combining the CDR3 with reference TRBV28 and TRBJ2-7 gives the whole variable domain DVKVTQSSRYLVKRTGEKVFLECVQDMDHENMFWYRQDPGLGLRLIYFSYDVKMKEKGDIPEGYSVSREKKERFSLILESASTNQTSMYLCASSGSYPTYEQYFGPGTRLTVT.

This clonotype occurred a few times. This chain links TRBV6-2 or TRBV6-3 with TRBJ2-3; no firm D call. Germline V lookup: CDR1 MNHEY, CDR2 SVGEGT. Trimming shortened V by 4 bases and J by 4 bases, and 6 bases separated the two germline ends. The length of the CDR3 is 12 residues. CDR3 in DNA: TGTGCCAGCAGTTTTGATGCAGATACGCAGTATTTT. This gives the protein CASSFDADTQYF.

The sample holds a few counts of this clonotype. This CDR3 reads CASSFSEGSQHF. CDR3 nucleotide sequence: TGTGCCAGCAGCTTCTCCGAAGGGTCCCAGCATTTT. The chain has TRBV7-8 and TRBJ1-5; unclear D gene. In germline, CDR1 is SGHVS, CDR2 FQNEAQ. V lost 3 bases and J lost 11, with 11 bases in between. The CDR3 sequence is 12 residues long. The entire variable domain, with the rest obtained from reference TRBV7-8 and TRBJ1-5, is as follows: GAGVSQSPRYKVAKRGQDVALRCDPISGHVSLFWYQQALGQGPEFLTYFQNEAQLDKSGLPSDRFFAERPEGSVSTLKIQRTQQEDSAVYLCASSFSEGSQHFGDGTRLSIL.

This clonotype has only a few counts. This CDR3 reads CASSVGGLGTDTQYF. The DNA for the CDR3 is TGTGCCAGCAGCGTGGGGGGCCTGGGTACAGATACGCAGTATTTT. This chain connects TRBV28 to TRBJ2-3; D may be TRBD1 or TRBD2 (6 bases each). CDR1 MDHEN and CDR2 SYDVKM come from the germline V gene. There are 15 residues in the CDR3. Trimming cost V 6 bases and J 3 bases, with 16 bases left between them.

This clonotype was picked up a small number of times. The chain carries TRBV28 and TRBJ2-3, with D maybe TRBD2 (6 bases). Trimming shortened V by 8 bases and J by 7 bases, and 7 bases separated the two germline ends. This CDR3 contains 10 residues. The germline V gene encodes CDR1 MDHEN and CDR2 SYDVKM. The CDR3 reads CASGGYTQYF. The DNA of the CDR3 is TGTGCCAGCGGGGGGTATACGCAGTATTTT.

The V gene is TRBV6-1, the J gene TRBJ1-2, with no clear D. CDR1 and CDR2 (germline): MNHNS, SASEGT. The V and J ends lost 1 base and 6 bases respectively, with 12 bases between them. The CDR3 is 14 residues long. CDR3 DNA sequence: TGTGCCAGCAGTGAAGGGGGAAGGAGGGATGGCTACACCTTC. Residues: CASSEGGRRDGYTF.

The chain employs TRBV20-1 and TRBJ2-1; 7 positions match TRBD2. From germline, CDR1 is DFQATT and CDR2 SNEGSKA (reference sequence). This CDR3 comprises 16 residues. J lost 9 bases, V lost 0 bases, and 14 bases had no gene match. CDR3 nucleotides: TGCAGTGCTAGAGATGGACCCAGCGGGATAGTAGGTGAGCAGTTCTTC. As protein: CSARDGPSGIVGEQFF.

This clonotype came up a few times. The chain uses TRBV18 and TRBJ2-1; D may correspond to TRBD1 or TRBD2 (6 bases each). This CDR3 is built from 12 residues. Germline values: CDR1 KGHSH, CDR2 LQKENI. V lost 8 bases, J lost 10 bases, and 15 bases lay in between. The CDR3 loop reads CASPNSGGEQFF. In nucleotides, the CDR3 is TGTGCCAGCCCGAATTCCGGGGGCGAGCAGTTCTTC.

The chain uses TRBV10-2 and TRBJ2-1; 9 positions match TRBD2. The germline V gene has CDR1 WSHSY and CDR2 SAAADI. The CDR3 extends over 17 amino acids. Trimming cost V 2 bases and J 7 bases; bases outside gene matches: 12. This CDR3 reads CASSEPLTSGDLNEQFF. The CDR3 nucleotides read TGCGCCAGCAGTGAGCCGCTGACTAGCGGTGATCTGAATGAGCAGTTCTTC.

This chain joins TRBV20-1 and TRBJ1-1; a possible D gene is TRBD1 (5 bases). CDR1 DFQATT and CDR2 SNEGSKA come from the germline V gene (reference sequence). This CDR3 is 13 amino acids long. V was trimmed by 4 bases and J by 5 bases, leaving 14 bases between them. The DNA of the CDR3 is TGCAGTGCTACAGACAGTGAGGGGACTGAAGCTTTCTTT. Residues: CSATDSEGTEAFF.

Only one count was recorded for this clonotype. The chain has TRBV20-1 and TRBJ2-3; the match to TRBD2 covers 10 bases. Germline trimming cut 3 bases from V and 4 bases from J; bases unmatched to any gene: 1. CDR3 length equals 13 residues. CDR1 is DFQATT and CDR2 is SNEGSKA in the germline V gene (reference sequence). The CDR3 DNA follows: TGCAGTGCTAGGCTAGCGGGAGCAGATACGCAGTATTTT. It is translated as CSARLAGADTQYF.

The chain links TRBV12-3 or TRBV12-4 to TRBJ2-6; perhaps TRBD1 as D (6 bases). V lost 3 bases and J 1 base, leaving 7 bases between the germline ends. The CDR3 loop spans 15 amino acids. Written as DNA, the CDR3 is TGTGCCAGCAGTTTCAGGGGATCTGGGGCCAACGTCCTGACTTTC. Its protein product is CASSFRGSGANVLTF.

The rearrangement links TRBV20-1 to TRBJ1-5; TRBD1 matches at 7 bases. Trimming cost V 3 bases and J 2 bases; bases outside gene matches: 19. From germline, CDR1 is DFQATT and CDR2 SNEGSKA (reference sequence). The CDR3 is 19 residues long. The CDR3 sequence is CSASGTGQPGGWGNQPQHF. Here the CDR3 DNA reads TGCAGTGCTAGTGGTACGGGACAGCCGGGAGGATGGGGCAATCAGCCCCAGCATTTT.

V usage is TRBV5-1 and J usage is TRBJ2-5, with D tentatively TRBD1 (6 bases). The CDR3 sequence is 13 residues long. Germline loops: CDR1 SGHRS, CDR2 YFSETQ. The V and J ends lost 7 bases and 1 base respectively, with 11 bases between them. The CDR3, as DNA: TGCGCCAGCCGACAGGACACCCAAGAGACCCAGTACTTC. It specifies CASRQDTQETQYF. The whole variable domain, remainder taken from reference TRBV5-1 and TRBJ2-5, is KAGVTQTPRYLIKTRGQQVTLSCSPISGHRSVSWYQQTPGQGLQFLFEYFSETQRNKGNFPGRFSGRQFSNSRSEMNVSTLELGDSALYLCASRQDTQETQYFGPGTRLLVL.

This clonotype was counted only a few times. V and J are TRBV5-1 and TRBJ2-1, with 8 bases that match TRBD2. Trimming removed 4 bases from V and 3 bases from J; junction bases left unmatched: 6. The germline gives CDR1 SGHRS, CDR2 YFSETQ. CDR3 length: 15 amino acids. This CDR3 reads CASSQSGSNYNEQFF. CDR3 DNA sequence: TGCGCCAGCAGCCAAAGCGGGAGCAACTACAATGAGCAGTTCTTC.

V and J are TRBV7-2 and TRBJ2-7; tentative D call: TRBD1 (5 bases). The CDR3 is made up of 13 amino acids. Per the germline V gene, CDR1 is SGHTA and CDR2 is FQGNSA. Between the trimmed V and J ends, which lost 2 bases and 3 bases, there was a span of 8 bases. This chain's CDR3 is CASSLWGGYEQYF. The CDR3 DNA follows: TGTGCCAGCAGCTTATGGGGCGGCTACGAGCAGTACTTC. Full variable domain (outside the CDR3, taken from reference TRBV7-2 and TRBJ2-7): GAGVSQSPSNKVTEKGKDVELRCDPISGHTALYWYRQSLGQGLEFLIYFQGNSAPDKSGLPSDRFSAERTGGSVSTLTIQRTQQEDSAVYLCASSLWGGYEQYFGPGTRLTVT.

About this clonotype itself: At one boundary the junction diverges from the germline segment, which might be a read error. The rearrangement joins TRBV6-6 to TRBJ1-1; D unresolved. CDR3 size: 16 residues. Germline-derived CDR1 and CDR2 are MNHNY and SVGAGI (reference sequence). CDR3 protein: CASSYDSYPENTETFF. CDR3 DNA: TGTGCCAGCAGTTACGATTCGTACCCAGAGAACACTGAAACTTTCTTT.

This chain connects TRBV2 to TRBJ1-5; TRBD1 matches at 10 bases. CDR3 length: 14 residues. Trimming removed 7 bases from V and 6 bases from J; junction bases left unmatched: 6. Germline assignment: CDR1 SNHLY and CDR2 FYNNEI. The CDR3: CASTPGQGRQPQHF. The CDR3 DNA reads as TGTGCCAGCACCCCGGGACAGGGGCGTCAGCCCCAGCATTTT.

This clonotype has just a few counts. The chain combines TRBV5-1 with TRBJ1-5; D unresolved. This CDR3 comprises 13 residues. The V and J ends lost 3 bases and 0 bases respectively, with 4 bases between them. The germline V gene encodes CDR1 SGHRS and CDR2 YFSETQ. DNA of the CDR3: TGCGCCAGCAGCTACGATAGCAATCAGCCCCAGCATTTT. Protein product: CASSYDSNQPQHF.

As for this clonotype: Mismatch with germline at one junction end may stem from a read error. The chain is built from TRBV12-3 or TRBV12-4 and TRBJ2-1, with TRBD1 as a possible D gene (5 bases). CDR3 length: 14 residues. The DNA of the CDR3 is TGTGCCAGCAGCAAAAGGGGTTCTAACAATGAGCAGCTCTTC. Residues: CASSKRGSNNEQLF.